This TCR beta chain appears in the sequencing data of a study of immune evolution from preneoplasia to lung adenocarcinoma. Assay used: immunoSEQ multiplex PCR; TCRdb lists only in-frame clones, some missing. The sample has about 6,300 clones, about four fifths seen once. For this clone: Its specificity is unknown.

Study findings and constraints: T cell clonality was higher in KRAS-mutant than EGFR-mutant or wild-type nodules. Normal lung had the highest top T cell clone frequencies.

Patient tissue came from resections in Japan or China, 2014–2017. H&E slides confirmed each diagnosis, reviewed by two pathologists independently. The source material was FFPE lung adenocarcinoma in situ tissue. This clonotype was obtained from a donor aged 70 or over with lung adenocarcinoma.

CDR3 DNA sequence: TGTGCCAGCAGTGAAGAATGGGGGAGGGGTGGCTACACCTTC. Its protein is CASSEEWGRGGYTF. This rearrangement joins TRBV6-1 to TRBJ1-2; weak D call: TRBD1 (5 bases). Germline V gives CDR1 MNHNS, CDR2 SASEGT. Trimming took 1 base from V and 7 from J, leaving 13 bases between them. This CDR3 comprises 14 residues.